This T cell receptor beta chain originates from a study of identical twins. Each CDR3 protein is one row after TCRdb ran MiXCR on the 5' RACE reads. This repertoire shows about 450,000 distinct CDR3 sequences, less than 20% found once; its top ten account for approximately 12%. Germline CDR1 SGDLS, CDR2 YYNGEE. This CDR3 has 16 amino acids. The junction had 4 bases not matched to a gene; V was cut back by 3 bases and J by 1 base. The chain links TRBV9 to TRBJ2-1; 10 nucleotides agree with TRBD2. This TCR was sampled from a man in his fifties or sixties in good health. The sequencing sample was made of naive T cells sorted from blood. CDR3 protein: CASSALSGRSYNEQFF. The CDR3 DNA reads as TGTGCCAGCAGCGCCCTTAGCGGGAGGTCCTACAATGAGCAGTTCTTC.